The source of this TCR beta chain is a study of CD8 T cells in ankylosing spondylitis. Overall study findings and caveats: As reported, disease-linked clones showed significant enrichment in matched ankylosing spondylitis synovial fluid. CD8+ disease-linked clones were present at relatively low frequencies in blood. Characteristic of ankylosing spondylitis blood, it appeared, was a TCR beta motif comprising fewer than 10 highly homologous variants.

V was clipped by 5 bases and J by 5 bases; unmatched bases: 7. This CDR3 is built from 15 residues. Quantitative molecular-barcoded 5'-RACE generated the TCR beta libraries. MiXCR was run by TCRdb on the 5' RACE reads, yielding one entry per CDR3 protein. The repertoire has 150,000 to 200,000 distinct CDR3 sequences, around 10% of them found once; the top ten carry 25% to 35%. Remarks on this clonotype: What it binds is unknown.

The chain joins TRBV12-3 or TRBV12-4 to TRBJ2-2, with 8 bases matching TRBD2. The clonotype comes from a male donor with ankylosing spondylitis or in good health (not recorded which). Specimen: blood, either unsorted or a sorted T cell fraction (not recorded which). The CDR3 region is CASSPLRGGTGELFF. CDR3 DNA: TGTGCCAGCAGTCCCCTACGGGGGGGAACCGGGGAGCTGTTTTTT.